This TCR beta chain was documented in a study of blood T cell repertoires in COVID-19. Study background: Specimens from acute and convalescent COVID-19 originated in the United States, Italy and Spain. In each case, the material was cDNA or gDNA derived from T cells, B-cell-depleted T cells, or PBMCs.

V was trimmed by 3 bases and J by 2 bases, leaving 11 bases between them. The germline gives CDR1 LGHDT, CDR2 YNNKEL (reference sequence). The CDR3 spans 15 residues. Original data processing: Amplification from reference gene primers served as the basis for estimated nucleated cell counts. The data were produced by immunoSEQ multiplex PCR, yet TCRdb's version contains in-frame clones alone and is incomplete. V, J and clone size were drawn from that table, and D and trimming were deduced from the DNA. The sample has 160,000 or so clones; 82% are singletons. Only a few counts were recorded for this clone.

The specimen was peripheral blood. The TCR was taken from a woman in her 70s with acute or convalescent COVID-19. The chain employs TRBV3-1 (or the pseudogene TRBV3-2) and TRBJ2-1; D is possibly TRBD1 (6 bases). CDR3 nucleotide sequence: TGTGCCAGCAGCCAGGAACAGGGCCCCTACAATGAGCAGTTCTTC. The encoded protein is CASSQEQGPYNEQFF.